The 9 T cell receptor beta chains reported below all come from one sample, sequenced in a study of blood T cell repertoires in COVID-19. This table comes from immunoSEQ multiplex PCR, and its TCRdb copy is limited to in-frame clones, with some not included. The data show over 120,000 clones, about 88% seen once. Sequencing used peripheral blood. These receptors all stem from a human donor with acute or convalescent COVID-19. The donor label of this sample is uncertain.

V gene TRBV18 combines with J gene TRBJ1-1; maybe TRBD1 (5 bases). From germline, CDR1 is KGHSH and CDR2 LQKENI. Trimming shortened V by 4 bases and J by 2 bases, and 14 bases separated the two germline ends. This CDR3 has 15 residues. DNA of the CDR3: TGTGCCAGCTCACAGGGGCCGGGTACCAACACTGAAGCTTTCTTT. Encoded protein: CASSQGPGTNTEAFF.

The V and J genes are TRBV6-2 or TRBV6-3 and TRBJ1-5; 8 nucleotides line up with TRBD1. V trimming: 0 bases; J trimming: 4 bases; junction bases outside the gene matches: 11. Germline CDR1 reads MNHEY; CDR2 reads SVGEGT. This CDR3 has 18 residues. CDR3 sequence reads: CASSYSLILDRVNQPQHF. The CDR3 coding sequence is TGTGCCAGCAGTTACTCCCTAATCTTGGACAGGGTTAATCAGCCCCAGCATTTT.

DNA of the CDR3: TGTGCCACCAGCAGGGGGACAGGAGGACAGCCCCAGCATTTT. The encoded protein is CATSRGTGGQPQHF. The chain couples TRBV15 to TRBJ1-5, with 8 nucleotides matching TRBD1. CDR3 length equals 14 residues. The junction had 5 bases not matched to a gene; V was cut back by 3 bases and J by 7 bases. The germline gives CDR1 LNHNV, CDR2 YYDKDF (reference sequence).

The chain couples TRBV11-2 to TRBJ2-7, with TRBD1 identical over 7 bases. The J segment lost 6 bases and the V segment lost 1 base, leaving 6 bases of the junction unmatched. The CDR3 runs to 14 residues. The germline gives CDR1 SGHAT, CDR2 FQNNGV. CDR3 protein: CASSLGLRGLEQYV. CDR3 sequence (DNA): TGTGCCAGCAGCTTAGGTCTTAGGGGGCTCGAGCAGTACGTC.

This clone was recorded once. The V gene is TRBV28, the J gene TRBJ1-2; D is perhaps TRBD1 (5 bases). Germline CDR1 and CDR2: MDHEN and SYDVKM. This CDR3 spans 19 amino acids. V gave up 3 bases and J gave up 7 bases, with 30 bases separating them. This CDR3 is CASSFRGQGGVSPGCGYTF. The CDR3 DNA follows: TGTGCCAGCAGTTTCCGAGGCCAGGGCGGGGTGAGTCCTGGGTGTGGCTACACCTTC.

CDR3 in DNA: TGCGCCAGCAGCCCCGGGACTCTAACCTACGAGCAGTACTTC. It translates to CASSPGTLTYEQYF. J is TRBJ2-7 and V is TRBV5-1; weak D call: TRBD2 (6 bases). Trimming took off 4 bases at V and 2 bases at J, with 13 bases between the two ends. This CDR3 is 14 amino acids long. CDR1 and CDR2 from the germline V gene are SGHRS and YFSETQ.

The chain joins TRBV7-8 to TRBJ1-5, with D possibly matching TRBD1 (5 bases). The germline V and J ends were trimmed by 1 base and 2 bases, with 9 bases remaining between them. Germline V gives CDR1 SGHVS, CDR2 FQNEAQ. This CDR3 is built from 15 residues. CDR3 in amino acids: CASSLGGMGNQPQHF. CDR3 bases: TGTGCCAGCAGCTTAGGGGGCATGGGCAATCAGCCCCAGCATTTT. Full variable domain (rest looked up from reference TRBV7-8 and TRBJ1-5): GAGVSQSPRYKVAKRGQDVALRCDPISGHVSLFWYQQALGQGPEFLTYFQNEAQLDKSGLPSDRFFAERPEGSVSTLKIQRTQQEDSAVYLCASSLGGMGNQPQHFGDGTRLSIL.

This chain links TRBV5-6 with TRBJ2-1; TRBD2 matches 7 bases. Germline trimming cut 0 bases from V and 9 bases from J; bases unmatched to any gene: 9. CDR1 is SGHDT and CDR2 is YYEEEE in the germline V gene. The CDR3 extends over 15 amino acids. Here the CDR3 DNA reads TGTGCCAGCAGCTTGGAATTAGCGGGTCCTGTTGAGCAGTTCTTC. Encoded protein: CASSLELAGPVEQFF.

J is TRBJ2-3 and V is TRBV11-2, with D possibly being TRBD2 (5 bases). There are 14 residues in the CDR3. From germline, CDR1 is SGHAT and CDR2 FQNNGV. V was cut by 0 bases and J by 1 base, with 5 bases left in between. The CDR3 region has the DNA TGTGCCAGCAGCTTAGACGGGGGCACAGATACGCAGTATTTT. Its translation: CASSLDGGTDTQYF.